This TCR beta chain was captured in a study of CD8+ T cells in alopecia areata. Study-wide findings and caveats: Lesional tissue from the scalp (especially in alopecia totalis/universalis) showed higher clonality than normal scalp.

Reverse transcription of extracted RNA yielded cDNA, which provided the sequencing template. Sequenced by immunoSEQ multiplex PCR; TCRdb stores in-frame clones only, minus some. The profile shows 150,000 to 200,000 clones, around 60% of them singletons. Indicated treatment: oral pan-JAK inhibitor, 5-10 mg twice daily. With regard to this clone: Its antigen remains unidentified.

Deletions cut 4 bases from V and 0 bases from J, with 18 bases between. The CDR3 loop spans 17 amino acids. Germline loops: CDR1 SGHVS, CDR2 FQNEAQ. This receptor was obtained from a human donor with alopecia areata. The chain has TRBV7-8 and TRBJ1-1; D is uncertain. The starting material was CD4+ T cells sorted from blood, obtained at approximately week 49, from a patient treated with tofacitinib. The CDR3 DNA sequence: TGTGCCAGCAGCTCCGGTGCAGTGCAGGACGTGAACACTGAAGCTTTCTTT. Amino acids: CASSSGAVQDVNTEAFF. The whole variable domain, filled in from reference TRBV7-8 and TRBJ1-1, reads GAGVSQSPRYKVAKRGQDVALRCDPISGHVSLFWYQQALGQGPEFLTYFQNEAQLDKSGLPSDRFFAERPEGSVSTLKIQRTQQEDSAVYLCASSSGAVQDVNTEAFFGQGTRLTVV.